Listed below are T cell receptor beta chains from one sample, sequenced in a study of regulatory T cells. The method was immunoSEQ multiplex PCR; TCRdb's version includes in-frame clones alone and lacks a portion of them. The sample consists of 25,000 to 40,000 clones, nearly 95% of them appearing once. The source material was conventional CD4+ T cells sorted from blood. The source is a child under 10 years old with CD3G deficiency. The CDR3 runs from the conserved cysteine through the conserved F or W. The order of the fields is J gene, V gene, D gene, CDR3 DNA, CDR3 protein. The D gene is left open where the match is weak.

j_call: TRBJ1-1; v_call: TRBV5-1; d_call: TRBD1; cdr3_nt: TGCGCCAGCACCCCCCAGGGGGGTTCTAACGCTGAAGCTTTCTTT; cdr3_aa: CASTPQGGSNAEAFF
j_call: TRBJ2-3; v_call: TRBV7-8; d_call: .; cdr3_nt: TGTGCCAGCAGCTTAGACTGGAACACAGATACGCAGTATTTT; cdr3_aa: CASSLDWNTDTQYF
j_call: TRBJ2-1; v_call: TRBV28; d_call: TRBD2; cdr3_nt: TGTGCCAGCAGTGGAACTAGCGGGCTAGTGAGGGATGAGCAGTTCTTC; cdr3_aa: CASSGTSGLVRDEQFF
j_call: TRBJ1-2; v_call: TRBV28; d_call: TRBD1; cdr3_nt: TGTGCCAGCAGCATTCCCTCGACAGGGGGCCCCGCCTATGGCTACACCTTC; cdr3_aa: CASSIPSTGGPAYGYTF
j_call: TRBJ1-1; v_call: TRBV28; d_call: .; cdr3_nt: TGTGCCAGCTCTACCCGGAAGTTGAACACTGAAGCTTTCTTT; cdr3_aa: CASSTRKLNTEAFF
j_call: TRBJ2-6; v_call: TRBV7-8; d_call: .; cdr3_nt: TGTGCCAGCAGCTCTAGGGGGGCTGGGGCCAACGTCCTGACTTTC; cdr3_aa: CASSSRGAGANVLTF
j_call: TRBJ2-7; v_call: TRBV6-1; d_call: TRBD1; cdr3_nt: TGTGCCAGCAGTAGGGAACCGGGACAGGGCTACGAGCAGTACTTC; cdr3_aa: CASSREPGQGYEQYF
j_call: TRBJ1-3; v_call: TRBV5-1; d_call: TRBD1; cdr3_nt: TGCGCCAGCAGCCCTGGACAGGCGTATGGAAACACCATATATTTT; cdr3_aa: CASSPGQAYGNTIYF
j_call: TRBJ2-7; v_call: TRBV5-5; d_call: .; cdr3_nt: TGTGCCAGCAGCTTAGGGGGACGCGAGCAGTACTTC; cdr3_aa: CASSLGGREQYF
j_call: TRBJ2-3; v_call: TRBV5-1; d_call: .; cdr3_nt: TGCGCCAGCAGGGATTCACCTAGCACAGATACGCAGTATTTT; cdr3_aa: CASRDSPSTDTQYF
j_call: TRBJ2-1; v_call: TRBV27; d_call: .; cdr3_nt: TGTGCCAGACCTAATGAGCAGTTCTTC; cdr3_aa: CARPNEQFF
j_call: TRBJ1-3; v_call: TRBV7-9; d_call: TRBD1; cdr3_nt: TGTGCCAGCAGCCTAAACAGGGGCTCTGGAAACACCATATATTTT; cdr3_aa: CASSLNRGSGNTIYF
j_call: TRBJ1-5; v_call: TRBV28; d_call: .; cdr3_nt: TGTGCCAGCAGCGAATTGACAGCCCGCCGGCCCCAGCATTTT; cdr3_aa: CASSELTARRPQHF
j_call: TRBJ2-6; v_call: TRBV7-2; d_call: .; cdr3_nt: TGTGCCAGCAGCTTAGGTATGCCCTCTGGGGCCAACGTCCTGACTTTC; cdr3_aa: CASSLGMPSGANVLTF
j_call: TRBJ2-7; v_call: TRBV7-9; d_call: TRBD2; cdr3_nt: TGTGCCAGCAGCCAGGGCGGGGGCTACGAGCAGTACTTC; cdr3_aa: CASSQGGGYEQYF
j_call: TRBJ1-6; v_call: TRBV6-1; d_call: .; cdr3_nt: TGTGCCAGCAATCGGGGGCTCCTCTATAATTCACCCCTCCACTTT; cdr3_aa: CASNRGLLYNSPLHF